This T cell receptor (beta chain) is from a study of T cells expressing NK-cell markers. For the study at large: TCR beta repertoires came from sorted CD3+CD56+NKG2C+, CD3+CD56+NKG2C- and CD3+CD56-NKG2C+ T cells.

This CDR3 is 15 amino acids long. Germline-derived CDR1 and CDR2 are SEHNR and FQNEAQ (reference sequence). TCRdb reanalyzed the 5' RACE reads, giving one entry per CDR3 protein sequence and no DNA. The table counts hundreds of thousands of distinct CDR3 sequences; roughly 4.2% lies in the top ten. V gene TRBV7-9 combines with J gene TRBJ2-2; the D call from TCRdb, TRBD1, cannot be confirmed without DNA. Sample: blood T cells: a sorted CD56 or NKG2C T cell subset, CD4+ or CD8+ T cells, or bulk PBMC T cells (not recorded which). The receptor was derived from a woman aged 18-70 years in good health. The CDR3 sequence is CASSFGQGASGELFF.